Here is one TCR beta chain with its context. What it recognizes is unknown. Sequencing used immunoSEQ multiplex PCR; TCRdb keeps in-frame clones, though not all of them. The table includes approximately 100,000 clones, approximately 90% detected once. The data are from a study of T cell responses to AZD1222 COVID-19 vaccine. Study results and limitations: Nearly half of unique spike-specific TCRs reportedly avoided B.1.351 and B.1.1.7 mutated regions. Just a handful of AZD1222 recipients were seropositive at baseline. Spike-specific TCR breadth and depth went up after people got two AZD1222 doses.

Germline loops: CDR1 SGHVS, CDR2 FQNEAQ. The CDR3 has 16 residues. V was clipped by 1 base and J by 2 bases, with 15 bases between them. V gene TRBV7-8 combines with J gene TRBJ2-7, with D possibly matching TRBD2 (5 bases). The sequenced sample was peripheral blood, obtained on day 0 of AZD1222 vaccination. The source of this sequence is an adult in good health. The chain's CDR3 is CASSLGGGEIPYEQYF. Here the CDR3 DNA reads TGTGCCAGCAGCTTAGGCGGAGGTGAGATCCCCTACGAGCAGTACTTC.